This TCR beta chain was retrieved from a study of beta chain features in type 1 diabetes. Germline CDR1 and CDR2: GTSNPN and SVGIG (reference sequence). The V end was cut by 2 bases, the J end by 4 bases, with 9 bases between. The length of the CDR3 is 12 residues. As every portion of the isolated RNA was reverse transcribed, the sequencing read expressed TCRB transcripts. Libraries were prepared by immunoSEQ multiplex PCR; TCRdb keeps only in-frame clonotypes and omits some of them. In the table there are about 260,000 clones, 55% to 70% of which are singletons. The gene calls are TRBV30 and TRBJ2-7; D gene uncertain. Sequenced material: naive CD4+ T cells from blood. The receptor comes from a man aged 30 to 45 in good health. In nucleotides, the CDR3 is TGTGCCTGGAGTCCGCGAGGATACGAGCAGTACTTC. Translation: CAWSPRGYEQYF.